The entry below describes one T cell receptor (beta chain). Assay: immunoSEQ multiplex PCR; the TCRdb copy retains only in-frame clones and omits some. The data contain tens of thousands of clones, around 75% of them singletons. As for time point: cycle 4 day 1 (C4D1), after 5 to 7 weeks of nivolumab. All patients relapsed after autologous stem cell transplantation, and brentuximab vedotin exposure varied. The authors purified CD4+ T cells from thawed PBMCs by magnetic negative selection. These data come from a study of PD-1 blockade in classical Hodgkin lymphoma. The germline V gene has CDR1 SSHAT and CDR2 FNYEAQ (reference sequence). CDR3 length: 14 amino acids. The ends were cut back, 4 bases at V and 5 bases at J, with 11 bases in the middle.

The sample in question was CD4+ T cells from blood, obtained before the fourth cycle of nivolumab. The gene calls are TRBV7-7 and TRBJ2-2, with D hard to call. The sequence was collected from a human donor with classical Hodgkin lymphoma. The CDR3 protein is CASSSSGLTGELFF. The CDR3 region has the DNA TGTGCCAGCAGCTCCTCGGGTTTGACCGGGGAGCTGTTTTTT.